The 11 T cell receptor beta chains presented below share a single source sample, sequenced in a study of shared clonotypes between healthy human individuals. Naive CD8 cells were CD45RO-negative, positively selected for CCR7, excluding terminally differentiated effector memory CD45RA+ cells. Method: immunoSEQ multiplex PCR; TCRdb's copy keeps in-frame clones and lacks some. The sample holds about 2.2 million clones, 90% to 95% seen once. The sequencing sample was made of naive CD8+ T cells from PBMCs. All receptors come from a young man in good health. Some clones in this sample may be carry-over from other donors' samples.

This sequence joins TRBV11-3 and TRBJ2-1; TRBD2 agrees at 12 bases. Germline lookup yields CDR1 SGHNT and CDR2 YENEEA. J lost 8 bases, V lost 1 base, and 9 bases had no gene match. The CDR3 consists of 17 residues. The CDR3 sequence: CASSLGDRLAGVHEQFF. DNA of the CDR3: TGTGCCAGCAGCTTAGGGGATCGACTAGCGGGAGTCCATGAGCAGTTCTTC.

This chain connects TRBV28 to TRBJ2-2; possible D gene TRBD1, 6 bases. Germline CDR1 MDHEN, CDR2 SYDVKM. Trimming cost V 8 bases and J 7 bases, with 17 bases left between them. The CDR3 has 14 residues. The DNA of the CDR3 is TGTGCCAGCGGAGTAAGGGGGAGAGGCGGGGAGCTGTTTTTT. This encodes CASGVRGRGGELFF.

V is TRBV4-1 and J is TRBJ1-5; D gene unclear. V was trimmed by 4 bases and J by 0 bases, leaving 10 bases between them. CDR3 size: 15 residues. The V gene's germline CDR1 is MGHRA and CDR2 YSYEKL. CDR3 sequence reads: CASSPRDGSNQPQHF. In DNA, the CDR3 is TGCGCCAGCAGCCCTAGAGACGGTAGCAATCAGCCCCAGCATTTT.

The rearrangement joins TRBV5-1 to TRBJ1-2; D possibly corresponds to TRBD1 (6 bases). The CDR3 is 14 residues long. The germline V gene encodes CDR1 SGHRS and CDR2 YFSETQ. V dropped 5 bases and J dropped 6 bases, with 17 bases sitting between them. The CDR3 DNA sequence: TGCGCCAGCAGGACGTATACGGGGGCCGATGGCTACACCTTC. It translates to CASRTYTGADGYTF. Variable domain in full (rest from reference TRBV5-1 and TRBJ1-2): KAGVTQTPRYLIKTRGQQVTLSCSPISGHRSVSWYQQTPGQGLQFLFEYFSETQRNKGNFPGRFSGRQFSNSRSEMNVSTLELGDSALYLCASRTYTGADGYTFGSGTRLTVV.

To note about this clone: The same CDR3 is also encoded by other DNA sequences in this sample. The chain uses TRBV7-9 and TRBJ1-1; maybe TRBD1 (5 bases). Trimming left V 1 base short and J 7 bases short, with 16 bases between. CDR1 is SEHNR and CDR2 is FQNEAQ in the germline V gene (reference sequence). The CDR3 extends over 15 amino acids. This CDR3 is CASSLGVDTKGEAFF. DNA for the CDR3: TGTGCCAGCAGCTTAGGCGTGGACACCAAAGGTGAAGCTTTCTTT.

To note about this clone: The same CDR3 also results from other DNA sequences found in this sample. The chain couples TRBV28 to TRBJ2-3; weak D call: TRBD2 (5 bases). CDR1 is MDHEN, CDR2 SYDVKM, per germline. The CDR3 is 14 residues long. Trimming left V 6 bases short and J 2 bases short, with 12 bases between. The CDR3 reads CASSLSGSTDTQYF. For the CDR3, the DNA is TGTGCCAGCAGCCTTTCGGGATCCACAGATACGCAGTATTTT.

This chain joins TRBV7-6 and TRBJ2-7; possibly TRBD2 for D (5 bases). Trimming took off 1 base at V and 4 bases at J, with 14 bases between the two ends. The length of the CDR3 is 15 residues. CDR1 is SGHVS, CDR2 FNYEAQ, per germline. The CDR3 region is CASSLERGLRYEQYF. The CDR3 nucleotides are TGTGCCAGCAGCTTAGAGAGAGGGTTAAGGTACGAGCAGTACTTC.

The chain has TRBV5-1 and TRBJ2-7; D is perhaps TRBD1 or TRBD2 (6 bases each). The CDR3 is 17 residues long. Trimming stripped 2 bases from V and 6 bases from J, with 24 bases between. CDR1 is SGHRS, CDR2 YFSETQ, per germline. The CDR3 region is CASSFSHNRDWDGEQYF. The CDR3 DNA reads TGCGCCAGCAGCTTTAGTCACAACAGGGACTGGGACGGCGAGCAGTACTTC.

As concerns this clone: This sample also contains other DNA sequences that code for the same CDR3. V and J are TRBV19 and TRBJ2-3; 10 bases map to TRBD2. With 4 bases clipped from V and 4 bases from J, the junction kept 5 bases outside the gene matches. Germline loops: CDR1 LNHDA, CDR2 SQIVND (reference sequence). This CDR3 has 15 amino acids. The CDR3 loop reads CASSTRLAGADTQYF. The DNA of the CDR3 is TGTGCCAGTAGTACGCGCCTAGCGGGAGCAGATACGCAGTATTTT.

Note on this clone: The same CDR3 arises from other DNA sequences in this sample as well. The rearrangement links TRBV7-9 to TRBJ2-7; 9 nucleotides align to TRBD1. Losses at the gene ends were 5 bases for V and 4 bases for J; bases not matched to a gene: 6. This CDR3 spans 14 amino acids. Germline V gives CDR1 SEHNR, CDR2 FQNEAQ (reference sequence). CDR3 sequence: CASSPRDRVYEQYF. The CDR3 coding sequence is TGTGCCAGCAGCCCTAGGGACAGGGTTTACGAGCAGTACTTC.

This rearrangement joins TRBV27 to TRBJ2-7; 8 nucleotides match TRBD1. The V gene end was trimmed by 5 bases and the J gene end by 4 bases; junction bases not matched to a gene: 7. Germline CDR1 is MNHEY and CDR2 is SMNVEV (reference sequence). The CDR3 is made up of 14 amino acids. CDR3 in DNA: TGTGCCAGCAGTGCGGACAGGGTCCGGTACGAGCAGTACTTC. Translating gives CASSADRVRYEQYF.